This is a list of T cell receptor beta chains from one sample in a study of blood T cell repertoires in COVID-19. Assay used: immunoSEQ multiplex PCR; TCRdb lists only in-frame clones, some missing. The repertoire consists of 200,000 to 300,000 clones, with about 87% occurring once and the leading ten covering about 9.1%. The sample taken for sequencing was peripheral blood. The source is a human donor in a cohort sampled during active COVID-19. Both conserved end residues are part of each CDR3. Each record gives: clone size, CDR3 length, J gene, D gene, V gene, CDR3 DNA, CDR3 protein. The D gene is left open where the match is weak. Only part of the rows carry a size: once, few, many, or a class if the clone is expanded.

clone size: NA
CDR3 length: 13
J gene: TRBJ2-1
D gene: NA
V gene: TRBV9
CDR3 DNA: TGTGCCAGCAGCGTAGCTAGTTGGGATGAGCAGTTCTTC
CDR3 protein: CASSVASWDEQFF

clone size: NA
CDR3 length: 15
J gene: TRBJ2-1
D gene: TRBD2
V gene: TRBV5-4
CDR3 DNA: TGTGCCAGCAGACTTAGCGGGGGGGTATACAATGAGCAGTTCTTC
CDR3 protein: CASRLSGGVYNEQFF

clone size: NA
CDR3 length: 14
J gene: TRBJ2-7
D gene: TRBD1
V gene: TRBV25-1
CDR3 DNA: TGTGCCAGCACGTTCGGGACAGGGGCCTCCGAGCAGTACTTC
CDR3 protein: CASTFGTGASEQYF

clone size: NA
CDR3 length: 12
J gene: TRBJ1-5
D gene: NA
V gene: TRBV28
CDR3 DNA: TGTGCCAGCGCCGGGAGGATGGAGCCCCAGCATTTT
CDR3 protein: CASAGRMEPQHF

clone size: NA
CDR3 length: 13
J gene: TRBJ2-5
D gene: TRBD2
V gene: TRBV19
CDR3 DNA: TGTGCCAGTAGGCCCGCTAGCGGTGGCACCCAGTACTTC
CDR3 protein: CASRPASGGTQYF

clone size: NA
CDR3 length: 13
J gene: TRBJ1-1
D gene: NA
V gene: TRBV5-1
CDR3 DNA: TGCGCCAGCAGCTTCCAGGGGAACACTGAAGCTTTCTTT
CDR3 protein: CASSFQGNTEAFF

clone size: NA
CDR3 length: 15
J gene: TRBJ1-1
D gene: NA
V gene: TRBV6-1
CDR3 DNA: TGTGCCAGCAGTGATCAACGGTCATGGTCGGGTGAAGCTTTCTTT
CDR3 protein: CASSDQRSWSGEAFF

clone size: NA
CDR3 length: 16
J gene: TRBJ2-1
D gene: TRBD2
V gene: TRBV4-2
CDR3 DNA: TGTGCCAGCAGCCAAGAGGCGCGGGGGGGGTTCAATGAGCAGTTCTTC
CDR3 protein: CASSQEARGGFNEQFF

clone size: NA
CDR3 length: 18
J gene: TRBJ1-6
D gene: NA
V gene: TRBV7-8
CDR3 DNA: TGTGCCAGCAGCTCTCGCCCCTTTCAGGGAACAAATAATTCACCCCTCCACTTT
CDR3 protein: CASSSRPFQGTNNSPLHF

clone size: NA
CDR3 length: 12
J gene: TRBJ1-2
D gene: NA
V gene: TRBV29-1
CDR3 DNA: TGCAGCGTTACCCAGGATGCGCGCGGCTACACCTTC
CDR3 protein: CSVTQDARGYTF

clone size: NA
CDR3 length: 13
J gene: TRBJ2-1
D gene: NA
V gene: TRBV10-3
CDR3 DNA: TGTGCCATCAGTCCCGGGACATACAATGAGCAGTTCTTC
CDR3 protein: CAISPGTYNEQFF

clone size: NA
CDR3 length: 14
J gene: TRBJ1-1
D gene: TRBD1
V gene: TRBV28
CDR3 DNA: TGTGCCAGCAGGGCCGGGACAGGGTGGACTGAAGCTTTCTTT
CDR3 protein: CASRAGTGWTEAFF

clone size: NA
CDR3 length: 16
J gene: TRBJ2-1
D gene: TRBD2
V gene: TRBV7-2
CDR3 DNA: TGTGCCAGCAGCTTAGCCAGCGGGGGGGCCAGGAATGAGCAGTTCTTC
CDR3 protein: CASSLASGGARNEQFF

clone size: few
CDR3 length: 13
J gene: TRBJ1-2
D gene: TRBD1
V gene: TRBV10-3
CDR3 DNA: TGTGCCATCAGTGAGTGGGACAGCTACGGCTACACCTTC
CDR3 protein: CAISEWDSYGYTF